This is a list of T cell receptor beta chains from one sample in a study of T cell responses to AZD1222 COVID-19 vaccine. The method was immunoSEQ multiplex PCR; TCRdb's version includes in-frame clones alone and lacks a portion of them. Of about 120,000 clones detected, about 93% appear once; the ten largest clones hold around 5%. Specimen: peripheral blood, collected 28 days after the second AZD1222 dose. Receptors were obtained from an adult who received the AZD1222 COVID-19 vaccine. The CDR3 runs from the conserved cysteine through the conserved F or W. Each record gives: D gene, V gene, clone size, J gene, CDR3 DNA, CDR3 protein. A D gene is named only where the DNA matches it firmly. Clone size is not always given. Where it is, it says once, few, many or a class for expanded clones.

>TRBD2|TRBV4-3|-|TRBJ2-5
TGCGCCAGCAGCCAAGATGCGCTAGCGGAAGAAAGGGAGACCCAGTACTTC
CASSQDALAEERETQYF
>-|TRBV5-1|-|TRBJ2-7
TGCGCCAGCAGCTTATTATCATCCCCGGGGAACGAGCAGTACTTC
CASSLLSSPGNEQYF
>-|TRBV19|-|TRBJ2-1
TGTGCCAGTAGTATGTTGTCGTATCCCCACAATGAGCAGTTCTTC
CASSMLSYPHNEQFF
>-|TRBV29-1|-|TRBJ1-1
TGCAGCGTTGCAGGGGTTGAAACTGAAGCTTTCTTT
CSVAGVETEAFF
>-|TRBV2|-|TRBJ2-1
TGTGCCAGCAGTGCCGTAATCGAGCAGTTCTTC
CASSAVIEQFF
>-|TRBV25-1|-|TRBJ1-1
TGTGCCAGCGCAAAGTCGGGGGCTCCCACTGAAGCTTTCTTT
CASAKSGAPTEAFF
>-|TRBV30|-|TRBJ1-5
TGTGCCTGGAGTGCGGACCTTAATCAGCCCCAGCATTTT
CAWSADLNQPQHF
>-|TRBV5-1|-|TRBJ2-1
TGCGCCAGCAGCTTGTCGCAGGGCACCTACAATGAGCAGTTCTTC
CASSLSQGTYNEQFF
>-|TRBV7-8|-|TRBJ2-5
TGTGCCAGCAGCTTAGCGTTGCCGGGGTCAATGGAGACCCAGTACTTC
CASSLALPGSMETQYF
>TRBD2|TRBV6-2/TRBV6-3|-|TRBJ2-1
TGTGCCAGCAGTCGGGGACTAGCGGGAGGTCACTACAATGAGCAGTTCTTC
CASSRGLAGGHYNEQFF
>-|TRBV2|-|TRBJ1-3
TGTGCCAGCAGTGAACTTTCCTCAAGGGCCGGGGGAAACACCATATATTTT
CASSELSSRAGGNTIYF
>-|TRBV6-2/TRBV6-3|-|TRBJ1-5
TGTGCCAGCAGTCTGTTAATGGGCGGTCAGCCCCAGCATTTT
CASSLLMGGQPQHF
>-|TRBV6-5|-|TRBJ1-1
TGTGCCAGCAGTTACTCGTCCGTATCGGCAGGAGCTTTCTTT
CASSYSSVSAGAFF
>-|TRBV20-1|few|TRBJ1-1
TGCAGTGCTAGTGGACAGATGAACACTGAAGCTTTCTTT
CSASGQMNTEAFF
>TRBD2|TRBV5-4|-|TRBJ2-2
TGTGCCAGCAGCCTCCCCCCTAGCGGGGCCGGGGAGCTGTTTTTT
CASSLPPSGAGELFF
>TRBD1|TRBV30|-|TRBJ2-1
TGTGCCTGGAGTCCCGGGACAGGGTGCAATGAGCAGTTCTTC
CAWSPGTGCNEQFF
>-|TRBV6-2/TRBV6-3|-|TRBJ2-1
TGTGCCAGCAGTTACTCGATCGGTGGCTTGGGGGACAATGAGCAGTTCTTC
CASSYSIGGLGDNEQFF